The 20 T cell receptor beta chains below were found in one sample sequenced in a study of T cell clones after liver transplantation. Sequencing used immunoSEQ multiplex PCR; TCRdb keeps in-frame clones, though not all of them. The data hold about 100,000 clones, with more than 75% observed a single time. The sample in question was CD4+ T cells from blood, obtained before liver transplant. Source of these receptors: a human donor who received a liver transplant.

The rearrangement joins TRBV5-4 to TRBJ1-1; 9 bases line up with TRBD1. Trimming removed 3 bases from V and 1 base from J; junction bases left unmatched: 7. This CDR3 is 16 amino acids long. From germline, CDR1 is SGHNT and CDR2 YYREEE (reference sequence). CDR3 DNA sequence: TGTGCCAGCAGCTCCCCCCGGGACAGGGCGAACACTGAAGCTTTCTTT. Protein: CASSSPRDRANTEAFF.

The V and J genes are TRBV29-1 and TRBJ1-1, with D possibly being TRBD1 (5 bases). V lost 1 base and J 0 bases, leaving 12 bases between the germline ends. Germline-derived CDR1 and CDR2 are SQVTM and ANQGSEA. The CDR3 is 15 amino acids. CDR3 sequence reads: CSVEVRQGMNTEAFF. In DNA, the CDR3 is TGCAGCGTTGAAGTTCGTCAGGGTATGAACACTGAAGCTTTCTTT.

The V and J genes are TRBV10-2 and TRBJ2-3; possibly TRBD1 or TRBD2 for D (6 bases each). Germline CDR1 reads WSHSY; CDR2 reads SAAADI. The CDR3 loop spans 16 amino acids. The V end lost 7 bases, the J end lost 0 bases, and 17 bases lay between the germline ends. CDR3 nucleotide sequence: TGCGCCAGCATCGGGGGCTCTCGTGGGAGCACAGATACGCAGTATTTT. This sequence encodes CASIGGSRGSTDTQYF.

The V call is TRBV6-5, the J call TRBJ1-1; D unresolved. The CDR3 sequence is 14 residues long. CDR1 is MNHEY and CDR2 is SVGAGI in the germline V gene. The ends were cut back, 5 bases at V and 1 base at J, with 11 bases in the middle. The CDR3 protein is CASSPFAPNTEAFF. The DNA of the CDR3 is TGTGCCAGCAGTCCCTTCGCACCGAACACTGAAGCTTTCTTT.

The chain employs TRBV11-1 and TRBJ2-3; D is unclear. The germline CDR1 and CDR2 sequences are SGHAT and FQDESV (reference sequence). There are 13 residues in the CDR3. The V gene lost 0 bases and the J gene lost 6 bases, with 7 bases spanning the gap. CDR3 loop: CASSLARKDTQYF. As DNA, the CDR3 is TGTGCCAGCAGCTTAGCGCGAAAGGATACGCAGTATTTT.

This chain joins TRBV14 and TRBJ1-4; the D gene is possibly TRBD1 (5 bases). Germline V lookup: CDR1 SGHDN, CDR2 FVKESK. V lost 5 bases and J 8 bases, leaving 18 bases between the germline ends. This CDR3 spans 15 amino acids. The CDR3 spells CASSGLFAGDEKLFF. Written as DNA, the CDR3 is TGTGCCAGCAGCGGGCTGTTTGCGGGGGACGAAAAACTGTTTTTT.

This rearrangement joins TRBV6-5 to TRBJ2-1; the D is unclear. Germline CDR1 and CDR2: MNHEY and SVGAGI. V lost 0 bases, J lost 8 bases, and 8 bases lay in between. This CDR3 is built from 13 residues. Written as DNA, the CDR3 is TGTGCCAGCAGTTACTCGGACGACGATGAGCAGTTCTTC. Protein: CASSYSDDDEQFF.

This rearrangement joins TRBV7-8 to TRBJ2-4, with D unresolved. V lost 1 base, J lost 7 bases, and 11 bases lay in between. The CDR3 has 14 residues. CDR1 and CDR2 from the germline V gene are SGHVS and FQNEAQ. CDR3 protein: CASSLDRSGNIQYF. The CDR3 region has the DNA TGTGCCAGCAGCTTAGATCGGTCGGGTAACATTCAGTACTTC.

This chain connects TRBV15 to TRBJ2-5; TRBD2 is a possible D gene (6 bases). Deletions cut 3 bases from V and 2 bases from J, with 25 bases between. This CDR3 comprises 19 residues. Germline V gives CDR1 LNHNV, CDR2 YYDKDF (reference sequence). CDR3 in amino acids: CATSRGSGLRRGLQETQYF. CDR3 sequence (DNA): TGTGCCACCAGCAGGGGCTCGGGACTCCGGCGGGGATTACAAGAGACCCAGTACTTC.

V gene TRBV7-9 combines with J gene TRBJ2-2, with 12 bases matching TRBD2. Trimming took 6 bases from V and 4 from J; bases not matched to a gene: 6. Germline values: CDR1 SEHNR, CDR2 FQNEAQ (reference sequence). The CDR3 extends over 16 amino acids. Here the CDR3 reads CASRPSGGGPTGELFF. The CDR3 region has the DNA TGTGCCAGCAGGCCTAGCGGGGGGGGCCCCACCGGGGAGCTGTTTTTT.

This chain connects TRBV5-1 to TRBJ1-1; 7 bases fit TRBD1. This CDR3 is 16 amino acids long. The germline CDR1 and CDR2 sequences are SGHRS and YFSETQ. V was clipped by 4 bases and J by 2 bases; unmatched bases: 11. The DNA for the CDR3 is TGCGCCAGCAGCCCAACTCGGACAGGAGTAAACACTGAAGCTTTCTTT. Translation gives CASSPTRTGVNTEAFF.

The chain carries TRBV11-3 and TRBJ2-5; a weak D match, TRBD2 (7 bases). Germline loops: CDR1 SGHNT, CDR2 YENEEA. Between the trimmed V and J ends, which lost 2 bases and 7 bases, there was a span of 11 bases. The CDR3 loop spans 13 amino acids. The CDR3 reads CASSLSRGGTQYF. In DNA, the CDR3 is TGTGCCAGCAGCTTATCTAGGGGGGGGACCCAGTACTTC.

The chain uses TRBV29-1 and TRBJ2-7; D ambiguous. Germline-derived CDR1 and CDR2 are SQVTM and ANQGSEA. The CDR3 is 12 amino acids. V was cut by 4 bases and J by 3 bases, with 10 bases left in between. The CDR3 DNA follows: TGCAGCGTTGTATATGGCAACTACGAGCAGTACTTC. It codes for CSVVYGNYEQYF.

The chain recombines TRBV19 with TRBJ2-2; TRBD1 or TRBD2 may be the D gene (5 bases each). Germline CDR1 is LNHDA and CDR2 is SQIVND (reference sequence). This CDR3 comprises 18 residues. V was clipped by 7 bases and J by 7 bases, with 28 bases between them. In DNA, the CDR3 is TGTGCCAGTACTCCTCTCCTTCCGGGACCTCTTAGGAACGGGGAGCTGTTTTTT. It specifies CASTPLLPGPLRNGELFF.

The rearrangement links TRBV7-8 to TRBJ1-5, with unresolved D. The CDR3 sequence is 18 residues long. V was trimmed by 5 bases and J by 2 bases, leaving 22 bases between them. Germline CDR1 reads SGHVS; CDR2 reads FQNEAQ. CDR3 in amino acids: CASSLGRVPSIGNQPQHF. The CDR3 DNA reads as TGTGCCAGCAGCCTCGGACGGGTGCCAAGCATTGGCAATCAGCCCCAGCATTTT.

The genes are TRBV7-3 and TRBJ2-7; D might be TRBD1 (6 bases). Germline V lookup: CDR1 SGHTA, CDR2 FQGTGA. V lost 5 bases, J lost 6 bases, and 17 bases lay in between. This CDR3 has 14 residues. The CDR3 DNA reads TGTGCCAGCAGCCTACAGGGTGGGGTAAGCGAGCAGTACTTC. Translating it yields CASSLQGGVSEQYF.

As DNA, the CDR3 is TGTGCCAGCAGCTCAAGGACAGCGACAAACACTGAAGCTTTCTTT. Translating gives CASSSRTATNTEAFF. The rearrangement uses TRBV7-9 and TRBJ1-1; D is perhaps TRBD1 (6 bases). V was cut by 4 bases and J by 2 bases, with 14 bases left in between. The CDR3 has 15 amino acids. The germline V gene has CDR1 SEHNR and CDR2 FQNEAQ (reference sequence). The full variable domain, with the rest looked up from reference TRBV7-9 and TRBJ1-1, is DTGVSQNPRHKITKRGQNVTFRCDPISEHNRLYWYRQTLGQGPEFLTYFQNEAQLEKSRLLSDRFSAERPKGSFSTLEIQRTEQGDSAMYLCASSSRTATNTEAFFGQGTRLTVV.

This clone was seen only once. The chain combines TRBV5-5 with TRBJ2-3; D is ambiguous. The CDR3 is 13 amino acids. CDR1 SGHKS and CDR2 YYEKEE come from the germline V gene (reference sequence). Trimming removed 0 bases at V and 1 base at J, with 3 bases between. The CDR3 DNA sequence: TGTGCCAGCAGCTTGGAGCGCACAGATACGCAGTATTTT. Its translation: CASSLERTDTQYF.

The chain is built from TRBV5-6 and TRBJ2-5; TRBD2 agrees at 8 bases. The CDR3 extends over 15 amino acids. Germline values: CDR1 SGHDT, CDR2 YYEEEE. The V segment lost 1 base and the J segment 0 bases; nucleotides outside the gene matches: 2. CDR3: CASSLSGGYQETQYF. Written as DNA, the CDR3 is TGTGCCAGCAGCTTGTCGGGGGGGTACCAAGAGACCCAGTACTTC.

This clone was recorded only once. This sequence joins TRBV5-1 and TRBJ2-3; weak D call: TRBD2 (6 bases). The germline V and J ends were trimmed by 1 base and 1 base, with 10 bases remaining between them. The germline gives CDR1 SGHRS, CDR2 YFSETQ. The CDR3 extends over 15 amino acids. This CDR3 is CASSLRGMGTDTQYF. CDR3 nucleotides: TGCGCCAGCAGCTTGCGGGGGATGGGCACAGATACGCAGTATTTT.